Listed below are T cell receptor beta chains from one sample, sequenced in a study of CD8 T cells in ankylosing spondylitis. TCRdb processed the 5' RACE reads anew with MiXCR; each CDR3 protein has one entry. Of hundreds of thousands of distinct CDR3 sequences in the sample, roughly 12% were seen once. The sequenced sample was blood, either unsorted or a sorted T cell fraction (not recorded which). These receptor sequences come from a male donor with ankylosing spondylitis. Each CDR3 is given with its conserved first and last residue. Fields, in order: J gene, clone size, D gene, V gene, CDR3 protein, CDR3 DNA. A D gene is named only where the DNA matches it firmly. The listing skips clone size in some rows; elsewhere it reads once, few, many or a size class.

TRBJ1-2 few TRBD1 TRBV13 CASSLGRQGAVGYTF TGTGCCAGCAGCTTGGGCCGACAGGGGGCAGTCGGCTACACCTTC
TRBJ1-2 few . TRBV29-1 CSVVSHRGAHGYTF TGCAGCGTTGTCTCTCATAGGGGGGCACATGGCTACACCTTC
TRBJ2-1 few TRBD2 TRBV12-3/TRBV12-4 CASRPTSGRLEQFF TGTGCCAGCAGACCTACTAGCGGGAGGCTTGAGCAGTTCTTC
TRBJ1-1 . . TRBV2 CASSDRGGQTEAFF TGTGCCAGCAGTGACAGGGGAGGTCAGACTGAAGCTTTCTTT
TRBJ1-2 few TRBD1 TRBV5-1 CASSPTDRASGYTF TGCGCCAGCAGCCCGACCGACAGGGCGAGTGGCTACACCTTC
TRBJ2-2 many . TRBV7-9 CASSQENGPGELFF TGTGCCAGCAGCCAGGAAAATGGGCCCGGGGAGCTGTTTTTT
TRBJ1-2 few . TRBV7-9 CASSLALTYGYTF TGTGCCAGCAGCTTAGCGCTTACGTATGGCTACACCTTC
TRBJ2-1 . TRBD2 TRBV10-3 CAIGEGLDNEQFF TGTGCCATAGGGGAGGGCCTAGACAATGAGCAGTTCTTC
TRBJ1-2 . . TRBV27 CASRPELNYGYTF TGTGCCAGCAGGCCAGAGCTTAACTATGGCTACACCTTC
TRBJ2-2 many . TRBV7-9 CASSLGRPNTGELFF TGTGCCAGCAGCTTAGGCCGGCCGAACACCGGGGAGCTGTTTTTT
TRBJ1-1 many . TRBV29-1 CSVVWMNTEAFF TGCAGCGTCGTTTGGATGAACACTGAAGCTTTCTTT
TRBJ2-2 few . TRBV7-9 CASSYLKDTGELFF TGTGCCAGCAGCTACCTAAAGGACACCGGGGAGCTGTTTTTT
TRBJ1-2 many TRBD1 TRBV5-1 CASSYDTGVGYTF TGCGCCAGCAGCTACGACACAGGGGTTGGCTACACCTTC
TRBJ1-6 many . TRBV20-1 CSASGGSDSPLHF TGCAGTGCTAGTGGAGGGTCGGATTCACCCCTCCACTTT
TRBJ1-2 few . TRBV29-1 CSVQDVLTGSSGYTF TGCAGCGTCCAAGACGTTTTAACAGGGTCGTCTGGCTACACCTTC
TRBJ1-1 . . TRBV5-1 CASSLVLAVNTEAFF TGCGCCAGCAGCTTGGTTCTGGCCGTGAACACTGAAGCTTTCTTT
TRBJ2-7 . . TRBV9 CASSTTEYEQYF TGTGCCAGCAGCACGACCGAGTACGAGCAGTACTTC
TRBJ1-1 few . TRBV5-1 CASSLEPWRGTEAFF TGCGCCAGCAGCTTGGAGCCGTGGAGAGGCACTGAAGCTTTCTTT
TRBJ2-2 . TRBD1 TRBV2 CASRKGTVKPGELFF TGTGCCAGCAGAAAGGGGACAGTTAAGCCCGGGGAGCTGTTTTTT
TRBJ1-3 few TRBD1 TRBV11-1 CASSSGTDPLYFGNTIYF TGTGCCAGCAGCTCTGGGACAGACCCCCTTTACTTTGGAAACACCATATATTTT
TRBJ2-7 few . TRBV11-2 CASSYYAVVSYEQYF TGTGCCAGCAGTTACTACGCCGTGGTCTCCTACGAGCAGTACTTC
TRBJ1-3 . . TRBV12-3/TRBV12-4 CASSMGISGNTIYF TGTGCCAGCAGCATGGGCATCTCTGGAAACACCATATATTTT
TRBJ2-3 . TRBD2 TRBV3-1 CASSQRGRGRATDTQYF TGTGCCAGCAGCCAAAGAGGTCGAGGGAGGGCCACAGATACGCAGTATTTT
TRBJ2-1 few . TRBV11-2 CASLSFKVGRNNEQFF TGTGCCAGCCTCAGCTTCAAAGTAGGCAGGAACAATGAGCAGTTCTTC
TRBJ2-1 many TRBD2 TRBV12-3/TRBV12-4 CASSLTPGGRFSYNEQFF TGTGCCAGCAGTTTAACCCCGGGGGGGCGGTTCTCCTACAATGAGCAGTTCTTC
TRBJ2-7 . TRBD1 TRBV5-4 CASSRGTGPAYEQYF TGTGCCAGCAGCCGAGGGACAGGGCCAGCCTACGAGCAGTACTTC
TRBJ1-6 few . TRBV27 CASSGASYNSPLHF TGTGCCAGCAGTGGAGCCTCCTATAATTCACCCCTCCACTTT
TRBJ2-1 few TRBD2 TRBV7-9 CASSLWTSGGYNEQFF TGTGCCAGCAGCTTGTGGACTAGCGGGGGCTACAATGAGCAGTTCTTC
TRBJ1-4 . . TRBV7-9 CASSQNGATNEKLFF TGTGCCAGCAGTCAAAACGGAGCAACTAATGAAAAACTGTTTTTT
TRBJ2-6 once TRBD1 TRBV29-1 CSVVGTGVSGANVLTF TGCAGCGTCGTTGGGACAGGGGTCTCTGGGGCCAACGTCCTGACTTTC
TRBJ2-1 . TRBD2 TRBV18 CASSPRLAGVGEQFF TGTGCCAGCTCACCTAGGCTAGCGGGAGTCGGGGAGCAGTTCTTC
TRBJ2-1 . . TRBV6-4 CASRVADSSYNEQFF TGTGCCAGCAGAGTAGCGGATAGCTCCTACAATGAGCAGTTCTTC
TRBJ2-7 few TRBD2 TRBV20-1 CSAPTSEFYEQYF TGCAGTGCACCGACTAGCGAATTCTACGAGCAGTACTTC
TRBJ2-5 . . TRBV29-1 CSVTRQAPQETQYF TGCAGCGTGACTAGACAAGCACCTCAAGAGACCCAGTACTTC
TRBJ2-1 many . TRBV2 CASSQFQAQFF TGTGCCAGCAGCCAATTCCAGGCGCAGTTCTTC
TRBJ1-1 few . TRBV6-1 CASSVPWGNTEAFF TGTGCCAGCAGTGTACCCTGGGGGAACACTGAAGCTTTCTTT
TRBJ2-1 few . TRBV7-2 CASSSLLITNEQFF TGTGCCAGCAGCTCCCTACTTATTACGAATGAGCAGTTCTTC
TRBJ2-1 many TRBD2 TRBV7-9 CASSFSGSKDEQFF TGTGCCAGCAGCTTTAGCGGGAGTAAGGATGAGCAGTTCTTC
TRBJ2-3 few . TRBV14 CASSQYWGKDTQYF TGTGCCAGCAGCCAGTATTGGGGCAAGGATACGCAGTATTTT
TRBJ2-1 . . TRBV7-9 CASSSQGAEGLRNEQFF TGTGCCAGCAGCTCCCAGGGAGCGGAAGGATTAAGGAATGAGCAGTTCTTC
TRBJ2-1 many TRBD2 TRBV12-3/TRBV12-4 CASSLVTSGPYKVPYNEQFF TGTGCCAGCAGTTTGGTGACTAGCGGGCCTTACAAGGTACCCTACAATGAGCAGTTCTTC
TRBJ2-3 . . TRBV7-9 CASSFGSGAGDTQYF TGTGCCAGCAGCTTCGGTTCAGGGGCAGGAGATACGCAGTATTTT
TRBJ1-1 few . TRBV18 CASSTIADTEAFF TGTGCCAGCTCCACCATAGCGGACACTGAAGCTTTCTTT
TRBJ2-3 . TRBD1 TRBV6-4 CASSVFRTGAADTQYF TGTGCCAGCAGTGTATTTCGTACAGGGGCGGCAGATACGCAGTATTTT
TRBJ1-6 . TRBD1 TRBV6-1 CASITQGISPLHF TGTGCCAGCATCACACAGGGGATCTCTCCCCTCCACTTT
TRBJ2-1 many . TRBV5-1 CASSLGTINEQFF TGCGCCAGCAGCTTGGGGACAATCAATGAGCAGTTCTTC
TRBJ2-3 few TRBD2 TRBV20-1 CSARTSGRAKDTQYF TGCAGTGCTAGGACTAGCGGGAGGGCCAAAGATACGCAGTATTTT
TRBJ2-5 few . TRBV5-1 CASSYQGSKTQYF TGCGCCAGCAGCTACCAGGGTAGCAAGACCCAGTACTTC
TRBJ1-2 . . TRBV15 CATSRDNAFHYGYTF TGTGCCACCAGCAGAGATAACGCGTTCCACTATGGCTACACCTTC